The following is a T cell receptor beta chain sequence with its context. The antigen it recognizes is unknown. It has no much larger one-base neighbor in the sample; base qualities were not kept. The CDR1 and CDR2 encoded by the germline V gene (reference sequence) are DFQATT and SNEGSKA. V and J are truncated by 3 bases and 0 bases respectively, leaving an intervening sequence of 9 bases. The CDR3 spans 13 residues, from the cysteine through the phenylalanine. Only CDR3 DNA remains: 39 bases, in frame from the first base. The entry originates in a study of blood T cell repertoires in COVID-19 (dated by TCRdb to 2019 to 2021). A note on the overall study: The collaborator samples originated in the United States, Italy and Spain and spanned the acute and convalescent phases of COVID-19. The repertoires were made available in a free public database intended to serve as a resource for research on the immune response to SARS-CoV-2. The prospective study material was composed of cDNA or gDNA derived from T cells, B-cell-depleted T cells, or PBMCs. Where available, HLA class I and class II types were obtained from metadata supplied by the sample provider rather than from assay-based typing. The sample metadata nearly always contained a de-identified subject ID, COVID-19 status, age in years and sex. The samples were drawn from two sources: the first 160 participants of the ongoing ImmuneRACE study, and 1,200 or so subjects contributed by 6 global collaborators. Subjects who had been exposed to COVID-19, were actively infected with it, or had recovered from it provided the deeply sampled blood TCRbeta repertoires that made up the dataset. Results and caveats for the whole study, not just this receptor: How much clinical and demographic metadata was included differed by source and by participant, and the metadata was provided uncurated.

Participants in the prospective study were aged about 18 to 95 years, lived in 24 United States geographic areas, and enrolled through a virtual design. To assign participants to cohorts, the prospective study relied on clinical history that participants themselves reported in a screening survey and a study questionnaire. Recovered participants in ImmuneRACE Cohort 3 were defined by two consecutive negative NP/OP PCR tests, clearance by a healthcare professional, or resolution of symptoms. In the prospective study, mobile phlebotomists collected whole blood, serum and a nasopharyngeal or oropharyngeal swab from each participant. Prospective study participants could optionally give additional blood draws and questionnaires over an approximately two-month period. Blood samples from the prospective study were shipped frozen or at room temperature prior to DNA extraction. TCRbeta CDR3 regions were amplified from genomic DNA by means of the immunoSEQ Assay, a bias-controlled multiplex PCR. The authors processed their data as follows. Within the assay, amplification of reference gene primers was used to estimate how many nucleated cells each sample contained. Sequence reads were collapsed and filtered to measure the absolute abundance of every unique TCRbeta CDR3 rearrangement. For each sample, productive Simpson clonality was calculated as the square root of Simpson's diversity index across productive rearrangements. TCRdb took over this immuneACCESS table, retaining in-frame rearrangements with V and J assigned. Such tables are incomplete; in checked studies, under half of the missing clones stem from an unresolved V gene, and the remainder is unexplained. D and trimming come from the DNA, and the V and J calls and clone size come from that table. The sample table shows 250,000 to 400,000 clones, and about 87% are seen once. Over 4% of the sample rests with the top ten.

The chain joins TRBV20-1 to TRBJ2-7; a tentative D match to TRBD1 spans 5 bases. Input material: PBMCs or T cells enriched from blood (not recorded which). The TCR was taken from a woman between 25 and 40 years old who had recovered from COVID-19. The DNA sequence follows: TGCAGTGCTAGTTCCAGGGCCTCCTACGAGCAGTACTTC. It translates as CSASSRASYEQYF.